The TCR beta chain under discussion was sequenced for a study of T cells in Graves' hyperthyroidism and ophthalmopathy. The CDR3 is 14 amino acids. Germline V gene sequence: CDR1 SNHLY, CDR2 FYNNEI. Overall study findings and caveats: It was a median around seven months before onset that the model predicted ophthalmopathy.

As regards this clonotype: Its cognate antigen is unknown. The junction departs from germline at one end; a sequencing error may be responsible.

Diagnosis relied on clinical symptoms, serum thyroxine and TRAb, thyroid ultrasound and orbital computed tomography. Researchers amplified the TCR beta CDR3 regions from RNA transcripts. With the HTBI primer set, the TCR CDR3 went through a first round of RT-PCR. TCRdb re-derived calls from the multiplex PCR reads in MiXCR, one entry per CDR3 protein. The sample includes about 660,000 distinct CDR3 sequences, 45% of them seen just once. The rearrangement uses TRBV2 and TRBJ2-5; perhaps D is TRBD1 or TRBD2 (5 bases each). This clonotype was sampled from an adult man with Graves' disease, either hyperthyroidism or ophthalmopathy (not recorded which). Sequenced: peripheral blood or thyroid tissue (not recorded which). The CDR3 DNA is TGTGCCACCAGTGACCGGGGCACCCAAGAGACCCAGTACTTC. As protein: CATSDRGTQETQYF.